This T cell receptor beta chain emerged from a study of cytomegalovirus exposure and HLA in healthy donors. Study-wide background: Membership in the Caucasian-associated ancestry cluster was found for around 81% of almost 400 genotyped donors.

The PCR used 60 Vbeta and 13 Jbeta primers. This table comes from immunoSEQ multiplex PCR, and its TCRdb copy is limited to in-frame clones, with some not included. The data show roughly 120,000 clones, and the top ten clones hold 2.5% to 3%. With respect to this clone: Its antigen is not identified.

The CDR3 has 15 residues. Germline values: CDR1 MGHRA, CDR2 YSYEKL. The V gene lost 1 base and the J gene lost 5 bases, with 12 bases spanning the gap. Study-level results: It was reported that the classifier diagnosed cytomegalovirus status with high specificity and sensitivity in both the original and validation cohorts.

The origin of this receptor is a man aged 25 to 45 in good health and CMV-seronegative. The J gene is TRBJ1-5, the V gene TRBV4-1; D not resolved. The sequenced material came from PBMCs. CDR3 amino acids: CASSQVGTGDQPQHF. The CDR3 region has the DNA TGCGCCAGCAGCCAAGTAGGTACCGGGGATCAGCCCCAGCATTTT.